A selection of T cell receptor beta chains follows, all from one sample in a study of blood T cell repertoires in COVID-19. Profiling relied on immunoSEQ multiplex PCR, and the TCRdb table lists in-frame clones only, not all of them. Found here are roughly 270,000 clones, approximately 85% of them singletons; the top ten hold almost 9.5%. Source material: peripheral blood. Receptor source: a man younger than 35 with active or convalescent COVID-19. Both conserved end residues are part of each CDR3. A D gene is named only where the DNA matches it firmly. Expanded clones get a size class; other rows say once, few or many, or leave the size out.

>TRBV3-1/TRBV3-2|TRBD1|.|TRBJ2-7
CASSPIILNSRVAGGINEQYF
TGTGCCAGCAGCCCGATCATTCTCAATTCAAGGGTGGCAGGGGGCATCAACGAGCAGTACTTC
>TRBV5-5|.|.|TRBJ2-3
CAARSREADTQYF
TGTGCCGCCAGAAGTAGGGAGGCAGATACGCAGTATTTT
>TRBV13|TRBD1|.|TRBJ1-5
CASSLGRGRGQVQPQHF
TGTGCCAGCAGCTTAGGCCGTGGCAGGGGGCAAGTTCAGCCCCAGCATTTT
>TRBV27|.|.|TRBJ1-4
CASSLQGTNEKLFF
TGTGCCAGCAGTTTACAGGGGACTAATGAAAAACTGTTTTTT
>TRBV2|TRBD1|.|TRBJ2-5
CASSEAQDRARETQYF
TGTGCCAGCAGTGAAGCTCAGGACAGGGCAAGAGAGACCCAGTACTTC
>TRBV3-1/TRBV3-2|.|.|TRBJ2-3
CASSPLALLVGTDTQYF
TGTGCCAGCAGTCCCCTAGCGCTATTGGTGGGCACAGATACGCAGTATTTT
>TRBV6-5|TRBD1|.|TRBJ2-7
CASSYRQGYEQYF
TGTGCCAGCAGTTACCGACAGGGGTACGAGCAGTACTTC
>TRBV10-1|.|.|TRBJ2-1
CASSSGFYNEQFF
TGCGCCAGCAGCTCGGGATTTTACAATGAGCAGTTCTTC
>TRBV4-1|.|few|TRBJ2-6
CASSQATGSGANVLTF
TGCGCCAGCAGCCAGGCCACAGGGTCTGGGGCCAACGTCCTGACTTTC
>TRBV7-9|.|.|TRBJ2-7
CASSLAPQDSHEQYF
TGTGCCAGCAGCTTAGCACCCCAGGACAGTCACGAGCAGTACTTC
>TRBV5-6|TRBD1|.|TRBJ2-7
CASSSLTGGGEQYF
TGTGCCAGCAGCTCCTTAACAGGGGGTGGCGAGCAGTACTTC
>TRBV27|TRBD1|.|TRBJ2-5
CASSVGQGDQETQYF
TGTGCCAGTTCCGTGGGACAGGGGGACCAAGAGACCCAGTACTTC
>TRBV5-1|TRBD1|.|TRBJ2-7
CASSLGDSPYEQYF
TGCGCCAGCAGCTTAGGGGACAGTCCCTACGAGCAGTACTTC
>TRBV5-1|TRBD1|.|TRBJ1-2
CAIREYSGTGLYGYTF
TGCGCCATTAGAGAATACTCCGGGACAGGGCTCTATGGCTACACCTTC
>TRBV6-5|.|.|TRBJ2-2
CASSYTGDHTGELFF
TGTGCCAGCAGTTATACGGGAGACCACACCGGGGAGCTGTTTTTT
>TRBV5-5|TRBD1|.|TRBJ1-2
CASSLADRVGGYTF
TGTGCCAGCAGCTTGGCCGACAGGGTCGGTGGCTACACCTTC
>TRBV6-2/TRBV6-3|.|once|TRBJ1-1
CASSVPGWGRHSNTEAFF
TGTGCCAGCAGTGTGCCCGGCTGGGGGAGGCACTCGAACACTGAAGCTTTCTTT
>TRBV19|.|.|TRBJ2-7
CASSLRNRGDEQYF
TGTGCCAGTAGTCTACGTAACCGCGGGGACGAGCAGTACTTC
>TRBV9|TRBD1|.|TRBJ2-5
CASSLPTTGDETGALETQYF
TGTGCCAGCAGCCTACCCACGACAGGGGACGAAACGGGGGCCCTAGAGACCCAGTACTTC
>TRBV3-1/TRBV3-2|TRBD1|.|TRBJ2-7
CASGNRDRVYEQYF
TGTGCCAGCGGAAACCGGGACAGGGTTTACGAGCAGTACTTC
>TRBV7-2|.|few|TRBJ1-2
CASTPGVLGYTF
TGTGCCAGCACCCCGGGGGTTTTGGGCTACACCTTC
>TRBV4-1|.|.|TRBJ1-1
CASSQEVWQGSSEAFF
TGCGCCAGCAGCCAAGAAGTTTGGCAGGGTAGTTCTGAAGCTTTCTTT
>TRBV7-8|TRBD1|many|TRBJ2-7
CASRHGQGGLYEQYF
TGTGCCAGCAGACATGGACAGGGAGGATTGTACGAGCAGTACTTC
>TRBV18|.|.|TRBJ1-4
CASSPPYPKAGEKLFF
TGTGCCAGCTCACCACCGTATCCTAAAGCGGGGGAAAAACTGTTTTTT
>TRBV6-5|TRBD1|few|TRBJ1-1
CASRRQGMDPEAFF
TGTGCCAGCAGAAGACAGGGCATGGACCCTGAAGCTTTCTTT
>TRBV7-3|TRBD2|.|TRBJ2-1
CASSLGRTSGGNEQFF
TGTGCCAGCAGCTTGGGCAGGACTAGCGGTGGGAATGAGCAGTTCTTC
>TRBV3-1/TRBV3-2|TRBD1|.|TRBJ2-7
CASRYRDRSFYEQYF
TGTGCCAGCAGGTACCGGGACAGGAGTTTCTACGAGCAGTACTTC
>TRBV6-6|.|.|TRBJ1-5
CASSYSADQPQHF
TGTGCCAGCAGTTACTCGGCCGATCAGCCCCAGCATTTT
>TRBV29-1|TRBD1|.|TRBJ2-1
CSALGQASSYNEQFF
TGCAGCGCTCTGGGACAGGCGAGCTCCTACAATGAGCAGTTCTTC
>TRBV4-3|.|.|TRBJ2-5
CASSQVHGSRPTVQETQYF
TGCGCCAGCAGCCAAGTCCACGGGTCGCGACCGACAGTTCAAGAGACCCAGTACTTC
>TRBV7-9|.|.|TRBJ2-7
CASSYIYEQYF
TGTGCCAGCAGCTATATATACGAGCAGTACTTC
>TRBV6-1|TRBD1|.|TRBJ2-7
CASSERTGYYEQYF
TGTGCCAGCAGTGAAAGGACAGGGTACTACGAGCAGTACTTC
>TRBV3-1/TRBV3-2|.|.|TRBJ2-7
CASSPNPSVVGEQYF
TGTGCCAGCAGCCCCAACCCTAGCGTCGTGGGCGAGCAGTACTTC
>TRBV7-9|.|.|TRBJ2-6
CASSHHSSSGANVLTF
TGTGCCAGCAGCCACCACAGCAGCTCTGGGGCCAACGTCCTGACTTTC
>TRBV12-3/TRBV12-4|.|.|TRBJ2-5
CASSSGLDQHF
TGTGCCAGCAGTTCTGGACTGGATCAACACTTC
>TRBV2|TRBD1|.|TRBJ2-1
CASSEIFEGASPYNEQFF
TGTGCCAGCAGTGAAATTTTTGAGGGGGCGTCCCCGTACAATGAGCAGTTCTTC
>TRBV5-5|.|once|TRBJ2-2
CASSPMVSNTGELFF
TGTGCCAGCAGCCCAATGGTGAGCAACACCGGGGAGCTGTTTTTT
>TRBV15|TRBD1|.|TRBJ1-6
CATSTLLPGQGDFDSPLHF
TGTGCCACCAGCACCCTCCTTCCGGGGCAGGGGGATTTCGATTCACCCCTCCACTTT
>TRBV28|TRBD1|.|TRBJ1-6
CASSLRTGSYNSPLHF
TGTGCCAGCAGTCTGCGGACAGGCTCCTATAATTCACCCCTCCACTTT
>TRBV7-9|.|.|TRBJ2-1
CASTTGYVEQFF
TGTGCCAGCACCACAGGGTATGTTGAGCAGTTCTTC
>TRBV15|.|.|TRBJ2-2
CATSREAFALGELFF
TGTGCCACCAGCAGAGAGGCTTTCGCTTTGGGGGAGCTGTTTTTT
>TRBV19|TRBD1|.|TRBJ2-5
CASSFRTGAQYF
TGTGCCAGTAGTTTCCGAACAGGGGCCCAGTACTTC
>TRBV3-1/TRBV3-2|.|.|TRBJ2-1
CASSHAQAPSSYNEQFF
TGTGCCAGCAGCCATGCCCAGGCGCCCAGCTCCTACAATGAGCAGTTCTTC
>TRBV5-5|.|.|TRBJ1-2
CASSSLPDYGYTF
TGTGCCAGCAGCTCGCTCCCGGACTATGGCTACACCTTC
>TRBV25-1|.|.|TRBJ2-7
CASSGQQTYEQYF
TGTGCCAGCAGTGGACAGCAAACCTACGAGCAGTACTTC
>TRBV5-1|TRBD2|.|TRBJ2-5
CASSWASGGPQETQYF
TGCGCCAGCAGTTGGGCTAGCGGGGGCCCCCAAGAGACCCAGTACTTC
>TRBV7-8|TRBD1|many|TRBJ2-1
CASSSDRTENEQFF
TGTGCCAGCAGCTCGGACAGGACCGAGAATGAGCAGTTCTTC